Following are 23 T cell receptor beta chains from one sample sequenced in a study of blood T cell repertoires in COVID-19. TCRdb keeps only in-frame clones here, not all; method: immunoSEQ multiplex PCR. The sample records about 45,000 clones, nearly 80% being singletons. Sequencing was performed on peripheral blood. Source of these receptors: a man aged 65 to 79 with acute or convalescent COVID-19.

The V gene is TRBV27, the J gene TRBJ1-2; TRBD1 might be the D (6 bases). V lost 6 bases and J 3 bases, leaving 17 bases between the germline ends. The CDR3 length is 15 residues. Germline-derived CDR1 and CDR2 are MNHEY and SMNVEV (reference sequence). CDR3 in DNA: TGTGCCAGCAGCTATAGGACAGTGGGGGACTATGGCTACACCTTC. Residues: CASSYRTVGDYGYTF.

The genes are TRBV19 and TRBJ2-6; no firm D call. Germline assignment: CDR1 LNHDA and CDR2 SQIVND (reference sequence). The CDR3 loop spans 14 amino acids. V lost 6 bases to trimming and J lost 2 bases, with 8 bases between them. The CDR3 loop reads CASSDEAGANVLTF. The CDR3 bases are TGTGCCAGTAGCGACGAGGCTGGGGCCAACGTCCTGACTTTC.

This clone appeared once. The genes are TRBV10-1 and TRBJ2-3; possibly TRBD2 for D (5 bases). The CDR3 runs 16 residues. CDR1 and CDR2 from the germline V gene are WNHNN and SYGVQD (reference sequence). V was cut by 6 bases and J by 0 bases, with 16 bases left in between. The CDR3 DNA is TGCGCCAGCAGACTTAACTTTCCGGGAAGCACAGATACGCAGTATTTT. It translates to CASRLNFPGSTDTQYF.

J is TRBJ2-7 and V is TRBV3-1 (or the pseudogene TRBV3-2), with a tentative D call TRBD1 (5 bases). This CDR3 is 14 amino acids long. Trimming removed 0 bases from V and 3 bases from J, with 9 bases in between. From germline, CDR1 is LGHDT and CDR2 YNNKEL (reference sequence). The CDR3 loop is CASSQDYRRYEQYF. CDR3 nucleotide sequence: TGTGCCAGCAGCCAAGACTACAGGCGCTACGAGCAGTACTTC.

This sequence joins TRBV20-1 and TRBJ2-5; D is uncertain. V was cut by 6 bases and J by 5 bases, with 7 bases left in between. The CDR3 is made up of 10 amino acids. Per the germline V gene, CDR1 is DFQATT and CDR2 is SNEGSKA (reference sequence). CDR3 protein: CSAVGETQYF. CDR3 DNA: TGCAGTGCCGTCGGGGAGACCCAGTACTTC.

V is TRBV12-5 and J is TRBJ1-1, with D uncertain. Germline V gene lookup returns CDR1 LGHNT and CDR2 FRNRAP. CDR3 length equals 12 residues. V was trimmed by 3 bases and J by 8 bases, leaving 10 bases between them. The CDR3 reads CASGFFWEEAFF. The CDR3 region has the DNA TGTGCTAGTGGTTTTTTCTGGGAGGAAGCTTTCTTT.

The V gene is TRBV6-5, the J gene TRBJ2-1, with 7 positions matching TRBD2. After removal of 1 base from V and 6 bases from J, the junction contained 3 bases not matched to a gene. Looked up from germline, CDR1 is MNHEY and CDR2 is SVGAGI. CDR3 length equals 14 residues. CDR3 sequence: CASSYLASGNEQFF. The CDR3 DNA is TGTGCCAGCAGTTACTTGGCTAGCGGCAATGAGCAGTTCTTC.

This chain uses TRBV3-1 (or the pseudogene TRBV3-2) with TRBJ2-7; 13 bases agree with TRBD2. Germline V gene sequence: CDR1 LGHDT, CDR2 YNNKEL (reference sequence). The CDR3 has 17 amino acids. The ends lost 3 bases at V and 4 bases at J; junction bases unmatched: 9. CDR3 bases: TGTGCCAGCAGCCACCGACTAGCGGGGGGTTTTTTGTACGAGCAGTACTTC. Encoded protein: CASSHRLAGGFLYEQYF.

V and J are TRBV6-5 and TRBJ1-6; D is undetermined. CDR3 length: 13 residues. The V gene lost 7 bases and the J gene lost 9 bases, with 13 bases spanning the gap. Germline V gene lookup returns CDR1 MNHEY and CDR2 SVGAGI. CDR3 in DNA: TGTGCCAGCACGGCGGGAGTTGGTTCACCCCTCCACTTT. Translating it yields CASTAGVGSPLHF.

The chain couples TRBV4-1 to TRBJ2-7; possibly TRBD2 for D (5 bases). The CDR3 runs 15 residues. Per germline, CDR1 MGHRA and CDR2 YSYEKL. The V end was cut by 0 bases, the J end by 7 bases, with 16 bases between. The CDR3 reads CASSQDGRGLGEQYF. The CDR3 nucleotides read TGCGCCAGCAGCCAAGATGGTCGGGGTCTCGGGGAGCAGTACTTC.

The rearrangement joins TRBV7-2 to TRBJ1-1, with D possibly being TRBD1 (6 bases). Germline CDR1 and CDR2: SGHTA and FQGNSA. This CDR3 comprises 13 residues. With 8 bases removed from V and 0 bases from J, the gap between germline ends came to 10 bases. The CDR3 here is CASATGMNTEAFF. CDR3 bases: TGTGCCAGCGCAACAGGGATGAACACTGAAGCTTTCTTT.

V is TRBV30 and J is TRBJ1-2; D may be TRBD1 (6 bases). CDR3 length: 16 residues. Germline V CDR1 and CDR2: GTSNPN, SVGIG (reference sequence). Between the trimmed V and J ends, which lost 8 bases and 2 bases, there was a span of 24 bases. CDR3 coding DNA: TGTGCCCTTAAGGGGGGCGGGGGATCCTCAAACTATGGCTACACCTTC. Translated: CALKGGGGSSNYGYTF. Drawing the rest from reference TRBV30 and TRBJ1-2, the complete variable domain is SQTIHQWPATLVQPVGSPLSLECTVEGTSNPNLYWYRQAAGRGLQLLFYSVGIGQISSEVPQNLSASRPQDRQFILSSKKLLLSDSGFYLCALKGGGGSSNYGYTFGSGTRLTVV.

This chain joins TRBV9 and TRBJ1-1; TRBD1 agrees at 10 bases. CDR3 length: 14 amino acids. The J segment lost 3 bases and the V segment lost 2 bases, leaving 1 base of the junction unmatched. Looked up from germline, CDR1 is SGDLS and CDR2 is YYNGEE. CDR3 sequence reads: CASSVGTGDTEAFF. The CDR3, as DNA: TGTGCCAGCAGCGTGGGGACAGGGGACACTGAAGCTTTCTTT. Supplemented by reference TRBV9 and TRBJ1-1, the full variable domain reads DSGVTQTPKHLITATGQRVTLRCSPRSGDLSVYWYQQSLDQGLQFLIQYYNGEERAKGNILERFSAQQFPDLHSELNLSSLELGDSALYFCASSVGTGDTEAFFGQGTRLTVV.

The V and J genes are TRBV6-5 and TRBJ2-5; TRBD1 agrees at 8 bases. Germline V gene sequence: CDR1 MNHEY, CDR2 SVGAGI. This CDR3 has 14 residues. Trimming at V came to 6 bases and at J to 3 bases, leaving 6 bases not matched to a gene. The CDR3 DNA sequence: TGTGCCAGCAGCTGGGGGACAGGAGAAGAGACCCAGTACTTC. Translation: CASSWGTGEETQYF.

The chain has TRBV3-1 (or the pseudogene TRBV3-2) and TRBJ2-6; D uncertain. The CDR3 runs 15 residues. V lost 1 base and J 2 bases, leaving 6 bases between the germline ends. The germline gives CDR1 LGHDT, CDR2 YNNKEL (reference sequence). Here the CDR3 reads CASSQASAGANVLTF. DNA of the CDR3: TGTGCCAGCAGCCAAGCGAGTGCTGGGGCCAACGTCCTGACTTTC.

The V gene is TRBV7-2, the J gene TRBJ2-1, with 9 bases aligning to TRBD2. Germline V gives CDR1 SGHTA, CDR2 FQGNSA. V shed 1 base, J shed 4 bases, and the junction held 2 bases outside the gene matches. The CDR3 is 15 amino acids. The CDR3 DNA reads as TGTGCCAGCAGCTTAGGACTAGCGGCTTACAATGAGCAGTTCTTC. It specifies CASSLGLAAYNEQFF.

This rearrangement joins TRBV6-6 to TRBJ1-2; 7 bases line up with TRBD1. The CDR3 has 15 residues. The germline gives CDR1 MNHNY, CDR2 SVGAGI (reference sequence). V gave up 6 bases and J gave up 6 bases; unmatched junction bases: 13. Here the CDR3 reads CASSRPGTEKDGYTF. DNA for the CDR3: TGTGCCAGCAGCCGACCCGGGACAGAGAAAGATGGCTACACCTTC.

This clone was detected only a few times. V usage is TRBV7-3 and J usage is TRBJ2-2, with 9 bases identical to TRBD1. The J segment lost 4 bases and the V segment lost 5 bases, leaving 5 bases of the junction unmatched. This CDR3 has 15 amino acids. CDR1 and CDR2 (germline): SGHTA, FQGTGA. The CDR3 DNA follows: TGTGCCAGCAGCCGTGGACAGGGGTCCACCGGGGAGCTGTTTTTT. It yields the protein CASSRGQGSTGELFF.

J is TRBJ1-2 and V is TRBV6-5; TRBD1 aligns across 8 bases. Germline V gene data show CDR1 as MNHEY and CDR2 as SVGAGI. The CDR3 has 14 amino acids. Unmatched junction bases numbered 7, after V lost 10 bases and J lost 0 bases. The CDR3 DNA sequence: TGTGCCATCTACCAGGGGGCCCCTAACTATGGCTACACCTTC. Translation: CAIYQGAPNYGYTF.

The chain couples TRBV6-6 to TRBJ1-5; TRBD1 matches 8 bases. V shed 6 bases and J 3 bases; nucleotides not matched to a gene: 7. Germline CDR1 MNHNY, CDR2 SVGAGI (reference sequence). This CDR3 region has 15 residues. The CDR3 loop is CASRPPTGDNQPQHF. In DNA form, the CDR3 reads TGTGCCAGCAGACCCCCGACAGGGGACAATCAGCCCCAGCATTTT.

The chain links TRBV10-2 to TRBJ2-5; 7 bases are a match to TRBD1. CDR1 and CDR2 (germline): WSHSY, SAAADI. The V segment lost 3 bases and the J segment 4 bases; nucleotides outside the gene matches: 11. The CDR3 loop spans 16 amino acids. The CDR3 DNA reads TGCGCCAGCAGTGAACCCCCAGGGGGAATAAGAGAGACCCAGTACTTC. It translates to CASSEPPGGIRETQYF.

The sample holds one count of this clone. V and J are TRBV4-3 and TRBJ2-2; the match to TRBD1 covers 8 bases. The junction had 5 bases not matched to a gene; V was cut back by 4 bases and J by 4 bases. The germline V gene encodes CDR1 LGHNA and CDR2 YSLEER. The CDR3 spans 15 residues. The CDR3 is CASSLRQGSTGELFF. The CDR3 DNA reads as TGCGCCAGCAGCCTTCGACAGGGGAGCACCGGGGAGCTGTTTTTT.

In this sample, this clone turned up a few times. This sequence joins TRBV11-2 and TRBJ2-7, with 10 bases identical to TRBD2. The CDR3 runs to 16 residues. The germline V gene encodes CDR1 SGHAT and CDR2 FQNNGV. V shed 1 base, J shed 6 bases, and the junction held 9 bases outside the gene matches. The CDR3, as DNA: TGTGCCAGCAGCTTAGGTAATAGCGGGGGGACCTCCGAGCAGTACTTC. This gives the protein CASSLGNSGGTSEQYF.